Following are 6 T cell receptor beta chains from one sample sequenced in a study of T cell changes during pregnancy in multiple sclerosis. Clones were read by immunoSEQ multiplex PCR, and TCRdb kept only the in-frame ones, dropping some. The sample includes around 100,000 clones, more than 85% of them seen just once. Sequencing used peripheral blood, obtained in the second trimester of pregnancy. The receptors come from a female donor with multiple sclerosis, enrolled in a pregnancy study.

This clone has just one count. The genes are TRBV5-1 and TRBJ2-3, with D uncertain. CDR3 length equals 13 residues. Germline CDR1 reads SGHRS; CDR2 reads YFSETQ. Between the trimmed V and J ends, which lost 1 base and 7 bases, there was a span of 10 bases. The CDR3 DNA is TGCGCCAGCAGCTTGCAGGCATCCTATACGCAGTATTTT. Translation gives CASSLQASYTQYF.

The chain employs TRBV6-5 and TRBJ2-7; D is possibly TRBD2 (5 bases). The CDR3 is 15 amino acids. Per the germline V gene, CDR1 is MNHEY and CDR2 is SVGAGI. V was trimmed by 4 bases and J by 0 bases, leaving 13 bases between them. In nucleotides, the CDR3 is TGTGCCAGCAGTTCCCCCAGGCGGGCCTCCTACGAGCAGTACTTC. It specifies CASSSPRRASYEQYF.

This chain joins TRBV7-6 and TRBJ2-7; 11 positions agree with TRBD1. V was clipped by 4 bases and J by 6 bases; unmatched bases: 5. The CDR3 is made up of 14 amino acids. The germline V gene has CDR1 SGHVS and CDR2 FNYEAQ. CDR3 in amino acids: CASSSGQGALEQYF. The CDR3 region has the DNA TGTGCCAGCAGCTCAGGACAGGGGGCTCTCGAGCAGTACTTC.

V and J are TRBV28 and TRBJ2-2; 12 positions match TRBD2. The J segment lost 5 bases and the V segment lost 6 bases, leaving 7 bases of the junction unmatched. The CDR3 runs to 16 residues. CDR1 is MDHEN, CDR2 SYDVKM, per germline. The CDR3 spells CASRRGLAGVTGELFF. CDR3 DNA sequence: TGTGCCAGCAGACGGGGACTAGCGGGTGTGACCGGGGAGCTGTTTTTT.

Concerning this clone itself: One junction end does not reproduce the germline sequence, and a read error may be involved. This chain uses TRBV28 with TRBJ2-3, with TRBD2 matching over 7 bases. The CDR3 sequence is 12 residues long. The germline CDR1 and CDR2 sequences are MDHEN and SYDVKM. The CDR3 DNA follows: TGTGCCAGCAGTTTATCCTCGCTTCGACTAGCATTT. Protein product: CASSLSSLRLAF. The full variable domain, completed using reference TRBV28 and TRBJ2-3, is DVKVTQSSRYLVKRTGEKVFLECVQDMDHENMFWYRQDPGLGLRLIYFSYDVKMKEKGDIPEGYSVSREKKERFSLILESASTNQTSMYLCASSLSSLRLAFGPGTRLTVL.

The chain combines TRBV28 with TRBJ2-4, with 8 bases identical to TRBD1. J lost 0 bases, V lost 4 bases, and 11 bases had no gene match. The CDR3 is made up of 18 amino acids. The V gene's germline CDR1 is MDHEN and CDR2 SYDVKM. CDR3 in amino acids: CASSSLSGQDLAKNIQYF. The CDR3 DNA follows: TGTGCCAGCAGTTCCCTATCGGGACAGGATCTAGCCAAAAACATTCAGTACTTC.